A selection of T cell receptor beta chains follows, all from one sample in a study of technical replicates of blood from a few donors. Sequenced by immunoSEQ multiplex PCR; TCRdb stores in-frame clones only, minus some. The profile covers 75,000 to 90,000 clones, with 85% to 95% appearing a single time and about 0.37% taken by the ten largest. Sequenced input: T cells isolated from PBMCs. These receptors were taken from a human donor in good health. Each CDR3 is given with its conserved first and last residue. A D gene is named only where the DNA matches it firmly. Clone sizes are given selectively: once, few, many, or a class where the clone is expanded.

clone size: once; J gene: TRBJ1-2; D gene: TRBD1; CDR3 length: 16; V gene: TRBV27; CDR3 DNA: TGTGCCAGCAGTTTAGAGGGTACAGGGGCCCCCTATGGCTACACCTTC; CDR3 protein: CASSLEGTGAPYGYTF
clone size: .; J gene: TRBJ1-1; D gene: .; CDR3 length: 13; V gene: TRBV28; CDR3 DNA: TGTGCCAGCAGACCACTTATGAACACTGAAGCTTTCTTT; CDR3 protein: CASRPLMNTEAFF
clone size: once; J gene: TRBJ2-3; D gene: .; CDR3 length: 17; V gene: TRBV21-1; CDR3 DNA: TGTGCCAGCAGCATTACGACCGGGGGTAGCCCCACAGATACGCAGTATTTT; CDR3 protein: CASSITTGGSPTDTQYF
clone size: .; J gene: TRBJ1-1; D gene: .; CDR3 length: 15; V gene: TRBV6-5; CDR3 DNA: TGTGCCAGCAGTTACTCGGCGGGGGGCGACACTGAAGCTTTCTTT; CDR3 protein: CASSYSAGGDTEAFF
clone size: once; J gene: TRBJ2-3; D gene: TRBD1; CDR3 length: 14; V gene: TRBV15; CDR3 DNA: TGTGCCACCAGCAGGGACAGGGGAAGAGATACGCAGTATTTT; CDR3 protein: CATSRDRGRDTQYF
clone size: .; J gene: TRBJ2-3; D gene: .; CDR3 length: 13; V gene: TRBV29-1; CDR3 DNA: TGCAGCGCAAGCCGTAGCGGCACAGATACGCAGTATTTT; CDR3 protein: CSASRSGTDTQYF
clone size: .; J gene: TRBJ1-3; D gene: .; CDR3 length: 14; V gene: TRBV7-3; CDR3 DNA: TGTGCCAGCAGCCTCGGGATACAAGGGAACACCATATATTTT; CDR3 protein: CASSLGIQGNTIYF
clone size: .; J gene: TRBJ2-3; D gene: TRBD2; CDR3 length: 16; V gene: TRBV7-9; CDR3 DNA: TGTGCCAGCAGACTACTAGCGGGAGGGAGCACAGATACGCAGTATTTT; CDR3 protein: CASRLLAGGSTDTQYF
clone size: .; J gene: TRBJ1-2; D gene: .; CDR3 length: 14; V gene: TRBV2; CDR3 DNA: TGTGCCAGCAGGGGCCGGGGATTGCGCTATGGCTACACCTTC; CDR3 protein: CASRGRGLRYGYTF
clone size: .; J gene: TRBJ1-3; D gene: TRBD1; CDR3 length: 14; V gene: TRBV6-5; CDR3 DNA: TGTGCCAGCAGTTACGGGACAGGGGGAAACACCATATATTTT; CDR3 protein: CASSYGTGGNTIYF
clone size: .; J gene: TRBJ2-7; D gene: TRBD2; CDR3 length: 14; V gene: TRBV28; CDR3 DNA: TGTGCCAGCAGTCCCGGGACTACCCCCTCCGAGCAGTACTTC; CDR3 protein: CASSPGTTPSEQYF
clone size: .; J gene: TRBJ2-7; D gene: .; CDR3 length: 17; V gene: TRBV19; CDR3 DNA: TGTGCCAGTAGTATAGATCCTACTGGATCGGACAGCGATGAGCAGTACTTC; CDR3 protein: CASSIDPTGSDSDEQYF
clone size: .; J gene: TRBJ1-5; D gene: TRBD1; CDR3 length: 13; V gene: TRBV6-5; CDR3 DNA: TGTGCCAGCAGCCCAGGGGGAATGCAGCCCCAGCATTTT; CDR3 protein: CASSPGGMQPQHF
clone size: .; J gene: TRBJ2-7; D gene: .; CDR3 length: 12; V gene: TRBV18; CDR3 DNA: TGTGCCAGCTCACCGGACAGCTACGAGCAGTACTTC; CDR3 protein: CASSPDSYEQYF
clone size: .; J gene: TRBJ1-2; D gene: TRBD1; CDR3 length: 14; V gene: TRBV30; CDR3 DNA: TGTGCCTGGAGTTTACAGGGGAGGACGTATGGCTACACCTTC; CDR3 protein: CAWSLQGRTYGYTF
clone size: .; J gene: TRBJ1-3; D gene: .; CDR3 length: 14; V gene: TRBV19; CDR3 DNA: TGTGCCAGTACGACAACCAGCTCTGGAAACACCATATATTTT; CDR3 protein: CASTTTSSGNTIYF
clone size: .; J gene: TRBJ2-5; D gene: .; CDR3 length: 14; V gene: TRBV13; CDR3 DNA: TGTGCCAGCAGCTTAGTGGCTAGACAAGAGACCCAGTACTTC; CDR3 protein: CASSLVARQETQYF
clone size: .; J gene: TRBJ1-2; D gene: .; CDR3 length: 13; V gene: TRBV7-8; CDR3 DNA: TGTGCCAGCAGCTTTAGCACCCTCTATGGCTACACCTTC; CDR3 protein: CASSFSTLYGYTF
clone size: .; J gene: TRBJ2-7; D gene: TRBD1; CDR3 length: 15; V gene: TRBV18; CDR3 DNA: TGTGCCAGCTCAGCAGGGGACAGGTTACGAGGCGAGCAGTACTTC; CDR3 protein: CASSAGDRLRGEQYF
clone size: once; J gene: TRBJ2-1; D gene: TRBD2; CDR3 length: 15; V gene: TRBV11-2; CDR3 DNA: TGTGCCAGCAGCTCTAGCGGGAGCTCCTACAATGAGCAGTTCTTC; CDR3 protein: CASSSSGSSYNEQFF
clone size: .; J gene: TRBJ1-4; D gene: .; CDR3 length: 12; V gene: TRBV28; CDR3 DNA: TGTGCCAGCAGTTCCCCCGGGAGACAACTGTTTTTT; CDR3 protein: CASSSPGRQLFF
clone size: once; J gene: TRBJ2-5; D gene: .; CDR3 length: 15; V gene: TRBV5-4; CDR3 DNA: TGTGCCAGCAGTAGATCCGGACAGCTTCAAGAGACCCAGTACTTC; CDR3 protein: CASSRSGQLQETQYF
clone size: .; J gene: TRBJ2-1; D gene: .; CDR3 length: 15; V gene: TRBV4-3; CDR3 DNA: TGCGCCAGCAGCCAAGCCGGGACTCTATACAATGAGCAGTTCTTC; CDR3 protein: CASSQAGTLYNEQFF
clone size: .; J gene: TRBJ1-5; D gene: .; CDR3 length: 13; V gene: TRBV6-5; CDR3 DNA: TGTGCCAGCAGTCAGGGGTGGAATCAGCCCCAGCATTTT; CDR3 protein: CASSQGWNQPQHF
clone size: .; J gene: TRBJ2-7; D gene: TRBD2; CDR3 length: 15; V gene: TRBV4-2; CDR3 DNA: TGTGCCAGCAGCCAAGGCCTAGCGGGAGTCCACGAGCAGTACTTC; CDR3 protein: CASSQGLAGVHEQYF
clone size: .; J gene: TRBJ1-2; D gene: .; CDR3 length: 16; V gene: TRBV5-4; CDR3 DNA: TGTGCCAGCAGCTTTAGATCTGAGGGAGTTACTTATGGCTACACCTTC; CDR3 protein: CASSFRSEGVTYGYTF
clone size: .; J gene: TRBJ1-2; D gene: TRBD1; CDR3 length: 14; V gene: TRBV5-1; CDR3 DNA: TGCGCCAGCAGCTTGGGGACAGGGATCGGTGGCTACACCTTC; CDR3 protein: CASSLGTGIGGYTF
clone size: .; J gene: TRBJ2-1; D gene: TRBD1; CDR3 length: 17; V gene: TRBV2; CDR3 DNA: TGTGCCAGCAGTATGTACCCCCAGGGGGAGATATACAATGAGCAGTTCTTC; CDR3 protein: CASSMYPQGEIYNEQFF
clone size: .; J gene: TRBJ2-5; D gene: .; CDR3 length: 15; V gene: TRBV7-9; CDR3 DNA: TGTGCCAGCAGCTTAGCTGAGTGGACTAAAGAGACCCAGTACTTC; CDR3 protein: CASSLAEWTKETQYF
clone size: .; J gene: TRBJ1-1; D gene: .; CDR3 length: 16; V gene: TRBV6-5; CDR3 DNA: TGTGCCAGCAGTTACTCGCAAATTGGGCAGAACACTGAAGCTTTCTTT; CDR3 protein: CASSYSQIGQNTEAFF
clone size: .; J gene: TRBJ2-1; D gene: .; CDR3 length: 15; V gene: TRBV4-3; CDR3 DNA: TGCGCCAGCAGCCAAGATAAACGGGAGTGGTATGAGCAGTTCTTC; CDR3 protein: CASSQDKREWYEQFF
clone size: few; J gene: TRBJ2-2; D gene: .; CDR3 length: 14; V gene: TRBV5-4; CDR3 DNA: TGTGCCAGCAGCCTTAAGGACAGCACCGGGGAGCTGTTTTTT; CDR3 protein: CASSLKDSTGELFF
clone size: .; J gene: TRBJ2-3; D gene: TRBD2; CDR3 length: 14; V gene: TRBV5-6; CDR3 DNA: TGTGCCAGCGGACGGGAGGCCCTCACAGATACGCAGTATTTT; CDR3 protein: CASGREALTDTQYF
clone size: .; J gene: TRBJ1-1; D gene: .; CDR3 length: 14; V gene: TRBV7-3; CDR3 DNA: TGTGCCAGCAGCTTACAAAGGGGGGGCACTGAAGCTTTCTTT; CDR3 protein: CASSLQRGGTEAFF
clone size: .; J gene: TRBJ2-7; D gene: .; CDR3 length: 12; V gene: TRBV2; CDR3 DNA: TGTGCCAGCAAAGGATGGAGCTACGAGCAGTACTTC; CDR3 protein: CASKGWSYEQYF
clone size: .; J gene: TRBJ2-7; D gene: .; CDR3 length: 14; V gene: TRBV7-8; CDR3 DNA: TGTGCCAGCAGTTTCGCAACAGGGAAACGGGAGCAGTACTTC; CDR3 protein: CASSFATGKREQYF
clone size: once; J gene: TRBJ1-3; D gene: .; CDR3 length: 15; V gene: TRBV28; CDR3 DNA: TGTGCCAGCAGTTCAGCGGCCGCCTCTGGAAACACCATATATTTT; CDR3 protein: CASSSAAASGNTIYF
clone size: .; J gene: TRBJ1-2; D gene: .; CDR3 length: 14; V gene: TRBV28; CDR3 DNA: TGTGCCAGCAGTTTACCCCCAGGGGATATTGGCTACACCTTC; CDR3 protein: CASSLPPGDIGYTF
clone size: .; J gene: TRBJ1-1; D gene: TRBD1; CDR3 length: 15; V gene: TRBV9; CDR3 DNA: TGTGCCAGCAGCGTGGCAACTTCCGGGACAGACGTAGCTTTCTTT; CDR3 protein: CASSVATSGTDVAFF
clone size: once; J gene: TRBJ1-4; D gene: .; CDR3 length: 16; V gene: TRBV28; CDR3 DNA: TGTGCCAGCAGTCGAACCCCGACAGTAGTTTTTGAAAAACTGTTTTTT; CDR3 protein: CASSRTPTVVFEKLFF
clone size: .; J gene: TRBJ1-1; D gene: TRBD1; CDR3 length: 13; V gene: TRBV6-5; CDR3 DNA: TGTGCCAGCAGTCGACAGGGTTGGACTGAAGCTTTCTTT; CDR3 protein: CASSRQGWTEAFF
clone size: .; J gene: TRBJ2-1; D gene: .; CDR3 length: 13; V gene: TRBV2; CDR3 DNA: TGTGCCAGCAGTGAAGGCGGCTACCATGAGCAGTTCTTC; CDR3 protein: CASSEGGYHEQFF
clone size: .; J gene: TRBJ1-2; D gene: .; CDR3 length: 14; V gene: TRBV19; CDR3 DNA: TGTGCCAGTAGTATGGGCAGGGTTACCTATGGCTACACCTTC; CDR3 protein: CASSMGRVTYGYTF
clone size: .; J gene: TRBJ1-3; D gene: .; CDR3 length: 13; V gene: TRBV7-3; CDR3 DNA: TGTGCCAGCAGCCCAGGGGCTGGAAACACCATATATTTT; CDR3 protein: CASSPGAGNTIYF
clone size: .; J gene: TRBJ2-7; D gene: .; CDR3 length: 12; V gene: TRBV10-3; CDR3 DNA: TGTGCCATCGGAACAGCCTCCTACGAGCAGTACTTC; CDR3 protein: CAIGTASYEQYF
clone size: .; J gene: TRBJ2-1; D gene: TRBD2; CDR3 length: 15; V gene: TRBV30; CDR3 DNA: TGTGCCTGGAGTGTTGGAGCGGGGCCCTCCAATGAGCAGTTCTTC; CDR3 protein: CAWSVGAGPSNEQFF
clone size: .; J gene: TRBJ2-7; D gene: .; CDR3 length: 14; V gene: TRBV11-3; CDR3 DNA: TGTGCCAGCAGCCCGCTGCTAGATTCGAGCGAGCAGTACTTC; CDR3 protein: CASSPLLDSSEQYF
clone size: .; J gene: TRBJ2-3; D gene: .; CDR3 length: 14; V gene: TRBV6-1; CDR3 DNA: TGTGCCAGCAGACGGGGGTTATCCACAGATACGCAGTATTTT; CDR3 protein: CASRRGLSTDTQYF
clone size: .; J gene: TRBJ2-7; D gene: .; CDR3 length: 12; V gene: TRBV6-1; CDR3 DNA: TGTGCCGCAGGGCCGGATCTCTACGAGCAGTACTTC; CDR3 protein: CAAGPDLYEQYF
clone size: .; J gene: TRBJ1-1; D gene: TRBD1; CDR3 length: 14; V gene: TRBV29-1; CDR3 DNA: TGCAGCGTTGATAAGGGACAGGGGAACACTGAAGCTTTCTTT; CDR3 protein: CSVDKGQGNTEAFF